These T cell receptor beta chains were read from a single sample in a study of T cell changes during pregnancy in multiple sclerosis. Repertoires were generated with immunoSEQ multiplex PCR, while TCRdb's copy carries only in-frame clones and drops some. This sample carries 60,000 or so clones, around 89% of them seen once, and the ten largest clones take around 0.85%. The sample here was peripheral blood, taken in the first trimester of pregnancy. The receptors were sampled from a female donor in good health, enrolled as a control in a pregnancy study. Each CDR3 is given with its conserved first and last residue. A D gene is named only where the DNA matches it firmly. Some rows mark clone size as missing; the rest say once, few, many or name a class of expanded clone.

TGTGCCACCAGCAGAGATCGGAGCACCGGGGAGCTGTTTTTT,CATSRDRSTGELFF,.,.,TRBV15,TRBJ2-2
TGTGCCTGGAGTTCGACTAGCGGAAGCTCCTACAATGAGCAGTTCTTC,CAWSSTSGSSYNEQFF,.,TRBD2,TRBV30,TRBJ2-1
TGTGCCAGCAGCTTCGGGAACTCTTATAATTCACCCCTCCACTTT,CASSFGNSYNSPLHF,.,.,TRBV5-4,TRBJ1-6
TGCGCCAGCAGTGAGACCAGGGTCAATCAGCCCCAGCATTTT,CASSETRVNQPQHF,.,.,TRBV10-2,TRBJ1-5
TGTGCCAGCAGCTTAGATCGGCGGATTCCGACCTACGAGCAGTACTTC,CASSLDRRIPTYEQYF,once,.,TRBV7-2,TRBJ2-7
TGTGCCAGCAGTGAATATTCAGACCAAGAGACCCAGTACTTC,CASSEYSDQETQYF,.,.,TRBV25-1,TRBJ2-5
TGTGCCAGCAGCTTATATTTATTTCAGGGGGTAGCTCAGCCCCAGCATTTT,CASSLYLFQGVAQPQHF,.,TRBD1,TRBV7-8,TRBJ1-5
TGTGCCAGCAGTATCCGAGCGAAGGAGACTTTAGCGAGACTCTCTGGAAACACCATATATTTT,CASSIRAKETLARLSGNTIYF,.,.,TRBV13,TRBJ1-3
TGTGCCAGTAGTATTCCGCTGGGGACAGGGGGGAACACTGAAGCTTTCTTT,CASSIPLGTGGNTEAFF,.,TRBD1,TRBV19,TRBJ1-1
TGCGCCAGCAGCAGCTACAGGGAACGAGGTCAGCCCCAGCATTTT,CASSSYRERGQPQHF,.,.,TRBV4-3,TRBJ1-5
TGCGCCAGCAGCTTGACTACACCGGATATTAACTATGGCTACACCTTC,CASSLTTPDINYGYTF,.,.,TRBV5-1,TRBJ1-2
TGTGCCAGCAGCCCAGACAGCCGAGCTCAGCCCCAGCATTTT,CASSPDSRAQPQHF,.,.,TRBV7-3,TRBJ1-5
TGTGCCAGCAGCTTAGGTGCGGGGGGCCATCCTAGCACAGATACGCAGTATTTT,CASSLGAGGHPSTDTQYF,.,TRBD2,TRBV13,TRBJ2-3
TGTGCCAGCAGCGTACAGGCGACAGGGAGGCCAGATACGCAGTATTTT,CASSVQATGRPDTQYF,.,.,TRBV9,TRBJ2-3
TGTGCCAGCACCACATGGGGGGGGAAGCACGAGCAGTACTTC,CASTTWGGKHEQYF,.,TRBD2,TRBV2,TRBJ2-7
TGTGCCAGCAGCTCAGACAGGGGTGAAGCTTTCTTT,CASSSDRGEAFF,.,TRBD1,TRBV6-5,TRBJ1-1
TGTGCCAGCAGCGGACAGGGAGGCAATCGGATTAGCTCTGGAAACACCATATATTTT,CASSGQGGNRISSGNTIYF,.,TRBD1,TRBV9,TRBJ1-3
TGTGCCAGCAGCTTAGCAACCAGGGCCTCTGAAAAGTTCTTC,CASSLATRASEKFF,.,.,TRBV7-8,TRBJ2-1
TGTGCCAGCAGCTTAATGGACAGGGTTATCCCTGAAGCTTTCTTT,CASSLMDRVIPEAFF,.,TRBD1,TRBV7-6,TRBJ1-1
TGTGCCAGTAGCTCGGGACAGGGACCCTACGAGCAGTACTTC,CASSSGQGPYEQYF,.,TRBD1,TRBV19,TRBJ2-7
TGTGCCAGCAGCTTACTTGGACATTCGAGCCCCTCTGGGGCCAACGTCCTGACTTTC,CASSLLGHSSPSGANVLTF,.,.,TRBV7-2,TRBJ2-6
TGTGCTAGTGGTGACAACCGGGGGGGGCCCTACGAGCAGTACTTC,CASGDNRGGPYEQYF,.,TRBD2,TRBV12-5,TRBJ2-7
TGTGCCAGCAGTAGCGGTAGCACAGATACGCAGTATTTT,CASSSGSTDTQYF,.,.,TRBV6-4,TRBJ2-3
TGTGCCAGCAGCTTAGCGGGACAAACTAGTGAAAAACTGTTTTTT,CASSLAGQTSEKLFF,.,.,TRBV7-2,TRBJ1-4
TGTGCCAGCAGCCCGGGGGGGGCAGATACGCAGTATTTT,CASSPGGADTQYF,.,TRBD2,TRBV7-2,TRBJ2-3
TGTGCCAGCAGCACAGGGGGGGACACAGATACGCAGTATTTT,CASSTGGDTDTQYF,.,.,TRBV7-9,TRBJ2-3
TGTGCCAGCAGCCAAGATGGGTTGCGGGTTGAAGCTTTCTTT,CASSQDGLRVEAFF,.,.,TRBV4-2,TRBJ1-1
TGTGCCAGCAGTTACTCGTCCAGCTACGAGCAGTACTTC,CASSYSSSYEQYF,.,.,TRBV6-5,TRBJ2-7